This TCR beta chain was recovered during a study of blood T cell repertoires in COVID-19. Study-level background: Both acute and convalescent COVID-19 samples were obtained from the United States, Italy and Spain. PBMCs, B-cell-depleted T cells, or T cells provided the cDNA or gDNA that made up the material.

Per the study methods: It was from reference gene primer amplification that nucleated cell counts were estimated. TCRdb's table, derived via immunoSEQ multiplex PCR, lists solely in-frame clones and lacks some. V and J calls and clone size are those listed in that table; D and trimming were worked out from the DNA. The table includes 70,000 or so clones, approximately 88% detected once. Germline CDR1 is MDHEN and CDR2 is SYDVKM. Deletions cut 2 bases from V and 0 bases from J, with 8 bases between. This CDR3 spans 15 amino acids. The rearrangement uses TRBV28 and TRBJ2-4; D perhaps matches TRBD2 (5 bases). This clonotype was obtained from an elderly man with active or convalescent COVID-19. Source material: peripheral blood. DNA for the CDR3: TGTGCCAGCAGTTTAGGTGGACTAGCCAAAAACATTCAGTACTTC. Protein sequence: CASSLGGLAKNIQYF.